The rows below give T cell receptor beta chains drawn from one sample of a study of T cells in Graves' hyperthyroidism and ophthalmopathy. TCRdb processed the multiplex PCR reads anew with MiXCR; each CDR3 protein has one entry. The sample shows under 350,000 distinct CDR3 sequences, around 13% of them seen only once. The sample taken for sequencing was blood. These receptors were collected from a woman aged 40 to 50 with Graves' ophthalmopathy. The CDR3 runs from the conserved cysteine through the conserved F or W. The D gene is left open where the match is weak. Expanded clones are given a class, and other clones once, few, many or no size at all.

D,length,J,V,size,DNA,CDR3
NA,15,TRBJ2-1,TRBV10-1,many,TGCGCCAGCAGCGACTACGTAGGAGGGATTAATGAGCAGTTCTTC,CASSDYVGGINEQFF
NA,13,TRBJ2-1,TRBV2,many,TGTGCCAGCAGAGATACAGGACGCAATGAGCAGTTCTTC,CASRDTGRNEQFF
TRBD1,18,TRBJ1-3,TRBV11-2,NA,TGTGCCAGCAGCTTTACGACCTCAGGGGGCGCTACCGGAAACACCATATATTTT,CASSFTTSGGATGNTIYF
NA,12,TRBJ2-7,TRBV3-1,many,TGTGCCAGCAGCCCCAACCTCTACGAGCAGTACTTC,CASSPNLYEQYF
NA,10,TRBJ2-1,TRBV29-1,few,TGCAGCGTTGGGGCTAATGAGCAGTTCTTC,CSVGANEQFF
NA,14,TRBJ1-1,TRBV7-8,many,TGTGCCAGCAGCTTATACCAGTCTGGCACTGAAGCTTTCTTT,CASSLYQSGTEAFF
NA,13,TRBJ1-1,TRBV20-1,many,TGCAGTGCTAGGGGGCAAATGAACACTGAAGCTTTCTTT,CSARGQMNTEAFF
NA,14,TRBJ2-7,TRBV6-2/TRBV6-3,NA,TGTGCCAGCAGTTACCTAGACAGTGCCTACGAGCAGTACTTC,CASSYLDSAYEQYF
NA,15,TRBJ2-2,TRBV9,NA,TGTGCCAGCAGCAATAGAGTGGCGAACACCGGGGAGCTGTTTTTT,CASSNRVANTGELFF
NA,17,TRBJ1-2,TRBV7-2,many,TGTGCCAGCAGCTTAGGCGGGGGCCAGGGCCCTAACTATGGCTACACCTTC,CASSLGGGQGPNYGYTF
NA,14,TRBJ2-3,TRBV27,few,TGTGCCAGCAGCCGGGACCTGGGGGGTGATACGCAGTATTTT,CASSRDLGGDTQYF
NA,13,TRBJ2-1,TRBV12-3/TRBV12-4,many,TGTGCCAGCAGTTTAGCCTTGGACAATGAGCAGTTCTTC,CASSLALDNEQFF
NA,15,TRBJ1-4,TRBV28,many,TGTGCCAGCAGTCTCTTTAGGGGATCTAATGAAAAACTGTTTTTT,CASSLFRGSNEKLFF
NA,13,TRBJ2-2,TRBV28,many,TGTGCCAGCAGCCTCAGGGAAGGCGGGGAGCTGTTTTTT,CASSLREGGELFF
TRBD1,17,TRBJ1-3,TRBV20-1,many,TGCAGTGCTATAGGACAGGGCCTCTCGGTTGGTGGAAACACCATATATTTT,CSAIGQGLSVGGNTIYF
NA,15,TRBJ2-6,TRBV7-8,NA,TGTGCCAGCTCCACGCCGTACTCTGGGGCCAACGTCCTGACTTTC,CASSTPYSGANVLTF
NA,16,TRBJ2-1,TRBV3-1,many,TGTGCCAGCAGCCAAGGGCGGGGAGTGGGAGTCAATGAGCAGTTCTTC,CASSQGRGVGVNEQFF
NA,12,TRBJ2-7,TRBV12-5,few,TGTGCTAGTGCCGAGACAGGTTACGAGCAGTACTTC,CASAETGYEQYF